The next 21 T cell receptor beta chains were all read from a single sample in a study of T cells after yellow fever vaccination. Via MiXCR, TCRdb re-called the 5' RACE reads, giving one row per CDR3 protein. The profile covers 140,000 to 150,000 distinct CDR3 sequences, with 6.6% appearing a single time and approximately 0.61% taken by the ten largest. The sequenced sample was CD4+ T cells sorted from PBMCs, obtained 10 days after the yellow fever booster vaccination. The receptor source for this set is a man aged 30 to 39 who received the YFV17D yellow fever vaccine.

This clonotype was seen more than once but under ten times. The genes are TRBV12-3 or TRBV12-4 and TRBJ2-7; perhaps TRBD2 as D (5 bases). V was trimmed by 6 bases and J by 0 bases, leaving 12 bases between them. The CDR3 covers 14 residues. CDR3 residues: CASRGLSTSYEQYF. DNA for the CDR3: TGTGCCAGCAGAGGACTCTCGACCTCCTACGAGCAGTACTTC.

This clonotype came up many times. The rearrangement joins TRBV5-1 to TRBJ1-2, with TRBD1 matching over 10 bases. V gave up 4 bases and J gave up 6 bases; unmatched junction bases: 3. The CDR3 loop spans 13 amino acids. CDR1 is SGHRS, CDR2 YFSETQ, per germline. CDR3 residues: CASSGTGEDGYTF. The CDR3 DNA is TGCGCCAGCAGCGGGACAGGGGAGGATGGCTACACCTTC.

This clonotype came up many times. V is TRBV7-9 and J is TRBJ2-5; TRBD2 matches at 11 bases. The ends lost 6 bases at V and 3 bases at J; junction bases unmatched: 3. Germline lookup yields CDR1 SEHNR and CDR2 FQNEAQ (reference sequence). The CDR3 is made up of 14 amino acids. CDR3 DNA sequence: TGTGCCAGCAGGCTGGGACTAGCGGAAGAGACCCAGTACTTC. This translates into CASRLGLAEETQYF.

This clonotype was found many times. The genes are TRBV9 and TRBJ1-6; maybe TRBD1 (5 bases). Trimming took off 4 bases at V and 9 bases at J, with 20 bases between the two ends. The CDR3 spans 16 residues. CDR1 is SGDLS and CDR2 is YYNGEE in the germline V gene. As DNA, the CDR3 is TGTGCCAGCAGCCCTCACGAGGGGTCTACGAGTTCACCCCTCCACTTT. Translated: CASSPHEGSTSSPLHF.

This clonotype was recorded many times. This chain connects TRBV4-3 to TRBJ2-3, with 10 bases aligning to TRBD2. The CDR3 contains 16 residues. CDR1 and CDR2 (germline): LGHNA, YSLEER. Trimming at V came to 3 bases and at J to 4 bases, leaving 7 bases not matched to a gene. The CDR3 here is CASSQNLAGAADTQYF. CDR3 nucleotides: TGCGCCAGCAGCCAGAACCTAGCGGGAGCTGCAGATACGCAGTATTTT.

This clonotype was counted at least ten times. The chain links TRBV7-2 to TRBJ2-3; 7 bases map to TRBD2. The CDR3 covers 16 residues. Per the germline V gene, CDR1 is SGHTA and CDR2 is FQGNSA. The ends lost 3 bases at V and 1 base at J; junction bases unmatched: 7. This chain's CDR3 is CASSFWGGRGTDTQYF. The CDR3 nucleotides are TGTGCCAGCAGCTTTTGGGGCGGGAGAGGCACAGATACGCAGTATTTT.

At least ten counts were recorded for this clonotype. This chain uses TRBV5-4 with TRBJ2-5; perhaps TRBD1 as D (6 bases). CDR1 and CDR2 from the germline V gene are SGHNT and YYREEE (reference sequence). CDR3 length: 13 amino acids. The V gene lost 4 bases and the J gene lost 5 bases, with 12 bases spanning the gap. The CDR3 here is CASSGGSVETQYF. The CDR3 coding sequence is TGTGCCAGCAGCGGGGGCAGCGTGGAGACCCAGTACTTC.

This clonotype was observed many times. The chain joins TRBV20-1 to TRBJ2-7; 11 bases map to TRBD2. V dropped 3 bases and J dropped 5; count of bases not matched to a gene: 3. CDR1 and CDR2 (germline): DFQATT, SNEGSKA (reference sequence). The CDR3 runs 13 residues. CDR3 in amino acids: CSARTSGTHEQYF. CDR3 nucleotides: TGCAGTGCTAGGACTAGCGGGACACACGAGCAGTACTTC.

This clonotype was observed at least ten times. The chain recombines TRBV5-4 with TRBJ2-7; 9 bases match TRBD1. The V and J ends lost 0 bases and 6 bases, in that order; junction bases with no gene match: 4. Germline V lookup: CDR1 SGHNT, CDR2 YYREEE (reference sequence). The CDR3 covers 14 residues. The CDR3 reads CASSLDRGQGEQYF. The CDR3 nucleotides are TGTGCCAGCAGCTTGGACAGGGGGCAGGGCGAGCAGTACTTC.

This clonotype occurred many times. V and J are TRBV9 and TRBJ2-5; D may be TRBD1 or TRBD2 (7 bases each). This CDR3 contains 17 residues. Deletions cut 4 bases from V and 2 bases from J, with 21 bases between. Germline V gene sequence: CDR1 SGDLS, CDR2 YYNGEE. CDR3 DNA: TGTGCCAGCAGCCCTCCCCCAGGGAGGGACAGACAAGAGACCCAGTACTTC. Its protein product is CASSPPPGRDRQETQYF.

This clonotype has just a few counts. The J gene is TRBJ2-2, the V gene TRBV19; no clear D. The CDR3 spans 14 residues. The V gene lost 5 bases and the J gene lost 1 base, with 8 bases spanning the gap. CDR1 and CDR2 (germline): LNHDA, SQIVND (reference sequence). The CDR3 loop is CASSFGLNTGELFF. The DNA for the CDR3 is TGTGCCAGTAGTTTTGGATTGAACACCGGGGAGCTGTTTTTT.

This clonotype was counted ten times or more. V gene TRBV4-2 combines with J gene TRBJ2-2; D is ambiguous. This CDR3 spans 16 amino acids. Germline V gene sequence: CDR1 LGHNA, CDR2 YNFKEQ. V lost 1 base to trimming and J lost 4 bases, with 13 bases between them. CDR3 in amino acids: CASSQAGLGGTGELFF. The CDR3 coding sequence is TGTGCCAGCAGCCAAGCCGGGCTAGGCGGCACCGGGGAGCTGTTTTTT.

This clonotype has at least ten counts. V is TRBV5-1 and J is TRBJ1-1; TRBD1 aligns across 7 bases. Germline CDR1 is SGHRS and CDR2 is YFSETQ. V shed 3 bases and J 2 bases; nucleotides not matched to a gene: 4. The CDR3 runs 14 residues. CDR3 amino acids: CASSSGTDNTEAFF. CDR3 in DNA: TGCGCCAGCAGCTCCGGGACAGATAACACTGAAGCTTTCTTT.

This clonotype came up many times. V usage is TRBV15 and J usage is TRBJ2-7; 7 bases line up with TRBD1. Germline CDR1 LNHNV, CDR2 YYDKDF (reference sequence). J gave up 10 bases and V 5 bases, and 5 bases lay outside the gene matches. CDR3 length: 11 residues. The CDR3 DNA reads TGTGCCACCAGCCTCGGGACAGTTCAGTACTTC. Its translation: CATSLGTVQYF.

This clonotype was seen ten or more times. The chain couples TRBV20-1 to TRBJ2-2; the D is unclear. The V end lost 2 bases, the J end lost 0 bases, and 10 bases lay between the germline ends. The CDR3 extends over 15 amino acids. Germline V lookup: CDR1 DFQATT, CDR2 SNEGSKA (reference sequence). CDR3 protein: CSARPPIPNTGELFF. CDR3 sequence (DNA): TGCAGTGCTAGACCCCCAATTCCGAACACCGGGGAGCTGTTTTTT.

This clonotype was recorded many times. The CDR3 region has the DNA TGCAGTGCTACCGGGACTAGCGAAAACATTCAGTACTTC. Its protein product is CSATGTSENIQYF. The genes are TRBV20-1 and TRBJ2-4; 10 nucleotides agree with TRBD2. Germline V gene lookup returns CDR1 DFQATT and CDR2 SNEGSKA (reference sequence). The CDR3 is 13 amino acids. The junction had 2 bases not matched to a gene; V was cut back by 4 bases and J by 5 bases.

In its sample, this clonotype was seen many times. The chain joins TRBV12-3 or TRBV12-4 to TRBJ1-5; the D is unclear. This CDR3 has 14 residues. The V gene lost 2 bases and the J gene lost 0 bases, with 5 bases spanning the gap. CDR3 in amino acids: CASSLSDSNQPQHF. The CDR3 DNA follows: TGTGCCAGCAGTTTATCAGATAGCAATCAGCCCCAGCATTTT.

This clonotype was counted ten times or more. The chain is built from TRBV7-9 and TRBJ2-5; D is unclear. CDR3 length equals 15 residues. Trimming removed 0 bases at V and 4 bases at J, with 12 bases between. Per germline, CDR1 SEHNR and CDR2 FQNEAQ (reference sequence). CDR3: CASSLAPVGSETQYF. Here the CDR3 DNA reads TGTGCCAGCAGCTTAGCTCCCGTCGGGTCAGAGACCCAGTACTTC.

The chain carries TRBV19 and TRBJ2-1; D not certain. CDR1 is LNHDA, CDR2 SQIVND, per germline (reference sequence). Between the trimmed V and J ends, which lost 3 bases and 0 bases, there was a span of 12 bases. There are 16 residues in the CDR3. In DNA, the CDR3 is TGTGCCAGTAGTATTGGCGGTGCTAGCTCCTACAATGAGCAGTTCTTC. This sequence encodes CASSIGGASSYNEQFF.

The genes are TRBV11-2 and TRBJ1-1, with 8 bases aligning to TRBD1. Per germline, CDR1 SGHAT and CDR2 FQNNGV. This CDR3 contains 13 residues. V lost 1 base, J lost 10 bases, and 5 bases stayed unmatched. The CDR3 reads CASSLVQGAGAFF. The CDR3 nucleotides are TGTGCCAGCAGCTTAGTCCAGGGGGCAGGAGCTTTCTTT.

This clonotype was recorded many times. The chain is built from TRBV20-1 and TRBJ2-5; D remains unclear. Trimming shortened V by 0 bases and J by 4 bases, and 12 bases separated the two germline ends. The CDR3 runs to 14 residues. Germline CDR1 is DFQATT and CDR2 is SNEGSKA (reference sequence). This chain's CDR3 is CSARDPSGLETQYF. CDR3 sequence (DNA): TGCAGTGCTAGAGACCCCTCTGGTTTAGAGACCCAGTACTTC.